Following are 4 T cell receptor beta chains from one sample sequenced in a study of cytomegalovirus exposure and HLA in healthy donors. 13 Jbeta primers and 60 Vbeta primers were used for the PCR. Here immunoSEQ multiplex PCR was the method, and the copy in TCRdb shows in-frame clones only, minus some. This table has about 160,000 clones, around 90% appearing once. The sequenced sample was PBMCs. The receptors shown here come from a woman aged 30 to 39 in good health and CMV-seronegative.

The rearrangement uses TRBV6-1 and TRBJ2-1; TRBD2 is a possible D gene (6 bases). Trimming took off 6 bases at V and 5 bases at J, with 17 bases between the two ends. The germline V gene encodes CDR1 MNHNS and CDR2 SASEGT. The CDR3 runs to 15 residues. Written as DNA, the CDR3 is TGTGCCAGCAGGGGGGGAGAGAGGAGAAACAATGAGCAGTTCTTC. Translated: CASRGGERRNNEQFF.

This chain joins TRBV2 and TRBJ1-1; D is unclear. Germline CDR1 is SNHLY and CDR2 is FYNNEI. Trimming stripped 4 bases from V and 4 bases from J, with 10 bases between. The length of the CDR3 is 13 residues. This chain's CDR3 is CASSGRPATEAFF. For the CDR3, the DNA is TGTGCCAGCAGTGGGAGACCGGCCACTGAAGCTTTCTTT.

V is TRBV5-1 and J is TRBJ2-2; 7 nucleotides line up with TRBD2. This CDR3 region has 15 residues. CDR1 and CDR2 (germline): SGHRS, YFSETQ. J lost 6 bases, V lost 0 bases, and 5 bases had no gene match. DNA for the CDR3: TGCGCCAGCAGCTTGGAACTAGCGTGGGCCGGGGAGCTGTTTTTT. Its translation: CASSLELAWAGELFF.

The CDR3 loop reads CASSEQGANNEQFF. CDR3 nucleotide sequence: TGTGCCAGCAGCGAACAGGGGGCTAACAATGAGCAGTTCTTC. The V and J genes are TRBV7-3 and TRBJ2-1; 9 bases map to TRBD1. The germline V gene has CDR1 SGHTA and CDR2 FQGTGA. This CDR3 is 14 amino acids long. After removal of 5 bases from V and 5 bases from J, the junction contained 4 bases not matched to a gene.